A selection of T cell receptor beta chains follows, all from one sample in a study of T cells after yellow fever vaccination. TCRdb reprocessed the 5' RACE reads with MiXCR, giving one entry per CDR3 protein. This sample carries under 80,000 distinct CDR3 sequences, about 7.8% of them seen once, and the ten largest clones take 36%. The sequenced sample was CD8+ T cells sorted from PBMCs, obtained 15 days after the yellow fever booster vaccination. The origin of the receptors is a man aged 25 to 40 who received the YFV17D yellow fever vaccine. CDR3s include the opening cysteine and the closing phenylalanine or tryptophan. A D gene is named only where the DNA matches it firmly. Clone size is given as once, few, many, or a class for an expanded clone.

TRBV3-1	TRBD2	TRBJ2-3	few	TGTGCCAGCAGCCAAGGTCCGGGACTAGCTCTCACAGATACGCAGTATTTT	CASSQGPGLALTDTQYF
TRBV6-5	TRBD1	TRBJ2-1	many	TGTGCCAGCAGTTCCGGGACAGGGGCGGGATATGAGCAGTTCTTC	CASSSGTGAGYEQFF
TRBV3-1	TRBD2	TRBJ2-5	many	TGTGCCAGCAGCCTCACTTTGGGTACCGGGACTAGCGGCCAAGAGACCCAGTACTTC	CASSLTLGTGTSGQETQYF
TRBV5-4	TRBD2	TRBJ2-1	many	TGTGCCAGCAGCTTGGCGCTAGCGGGAGGTCGGAATGAGCAGTTCTTC	CASSLALAGGRNEQFF
TRBV6-5	.	TRBJ2-3	many	TGTGCCAGCAGTTCCCCTAGTGGGGCGGGGACCACAGATACGCAGTATTTT	CASSSPSGAGTTDTQYF
TRBV20-1	.	TRBJ2-1	many	TGCAGTGAGGAGGCTCACGACTCCTACAATGAGCAGTTCTTC	CSEEAHDSYNEQFF
TRBV24-1	TRBD2	TRBJ2-3	many	TGTGCCACCAGTGACCCGACTAGCGGGAGTCCAGATACGCAGTATTTT	CATSDPTSGSPDTQYF
TRBV9	TRBD2	TRBJ2-1	many	TGTGCCAGCAGCGTAGCCCACCTGCCGCTTAGCGGGAGGGCTTACAATGAGCAGTTCTTC	CASSVAHLPLSGRAYNEQFF
TRBV27	.	TRBJ2-7	many	TGTGCCAGCAGGTGGAAGTACGAGCAGTACTTC	CASRWKYEQYF
TRBV5-1	.	TRBJ1-4	many	TGCGCCAGCAGCTTAATACAGGCTGCAACTAATGAAAAACTGTTTTTT	CASSLIQAATNEKLFF
TRBV12-3/TRBV12-4	TRBD1	TRBJ2-3	many	TGTGCCAGCAGCGACAGGGTCACAGATACGCAGTATTTT	CASSDRVTDTQYF